A single T cell receptor (beta chain) is shown here with its context. The CDR3 covers 13 residues. Germline CDR1 reads MDHEN; CDR2 reads SYDVKM. Trimming stripped 3 bases from V and 8 bases from J, with 13 bases between. The data were produced by immunoSEQ multiplex PCR, yet TCRdb's version contains in-frame clones alone and is incomplete. Of more than 75,000 clones listed, roughly 94% are singletons. This entry is derived from a study of technical replicates of blood from a few donors. Sequencing was done on a sample of T cells isolated from PBMCs. The chain has TRBV28 and TRBJ1-2; D gene uncertain. The source is a human donor in good health. The CDR3 protein is CASSLERKLGYTF. CDR3 DNA sequence: TGTGCCAGCAGTTTGGAGCGTAAATTGGGCTACACCTTC.